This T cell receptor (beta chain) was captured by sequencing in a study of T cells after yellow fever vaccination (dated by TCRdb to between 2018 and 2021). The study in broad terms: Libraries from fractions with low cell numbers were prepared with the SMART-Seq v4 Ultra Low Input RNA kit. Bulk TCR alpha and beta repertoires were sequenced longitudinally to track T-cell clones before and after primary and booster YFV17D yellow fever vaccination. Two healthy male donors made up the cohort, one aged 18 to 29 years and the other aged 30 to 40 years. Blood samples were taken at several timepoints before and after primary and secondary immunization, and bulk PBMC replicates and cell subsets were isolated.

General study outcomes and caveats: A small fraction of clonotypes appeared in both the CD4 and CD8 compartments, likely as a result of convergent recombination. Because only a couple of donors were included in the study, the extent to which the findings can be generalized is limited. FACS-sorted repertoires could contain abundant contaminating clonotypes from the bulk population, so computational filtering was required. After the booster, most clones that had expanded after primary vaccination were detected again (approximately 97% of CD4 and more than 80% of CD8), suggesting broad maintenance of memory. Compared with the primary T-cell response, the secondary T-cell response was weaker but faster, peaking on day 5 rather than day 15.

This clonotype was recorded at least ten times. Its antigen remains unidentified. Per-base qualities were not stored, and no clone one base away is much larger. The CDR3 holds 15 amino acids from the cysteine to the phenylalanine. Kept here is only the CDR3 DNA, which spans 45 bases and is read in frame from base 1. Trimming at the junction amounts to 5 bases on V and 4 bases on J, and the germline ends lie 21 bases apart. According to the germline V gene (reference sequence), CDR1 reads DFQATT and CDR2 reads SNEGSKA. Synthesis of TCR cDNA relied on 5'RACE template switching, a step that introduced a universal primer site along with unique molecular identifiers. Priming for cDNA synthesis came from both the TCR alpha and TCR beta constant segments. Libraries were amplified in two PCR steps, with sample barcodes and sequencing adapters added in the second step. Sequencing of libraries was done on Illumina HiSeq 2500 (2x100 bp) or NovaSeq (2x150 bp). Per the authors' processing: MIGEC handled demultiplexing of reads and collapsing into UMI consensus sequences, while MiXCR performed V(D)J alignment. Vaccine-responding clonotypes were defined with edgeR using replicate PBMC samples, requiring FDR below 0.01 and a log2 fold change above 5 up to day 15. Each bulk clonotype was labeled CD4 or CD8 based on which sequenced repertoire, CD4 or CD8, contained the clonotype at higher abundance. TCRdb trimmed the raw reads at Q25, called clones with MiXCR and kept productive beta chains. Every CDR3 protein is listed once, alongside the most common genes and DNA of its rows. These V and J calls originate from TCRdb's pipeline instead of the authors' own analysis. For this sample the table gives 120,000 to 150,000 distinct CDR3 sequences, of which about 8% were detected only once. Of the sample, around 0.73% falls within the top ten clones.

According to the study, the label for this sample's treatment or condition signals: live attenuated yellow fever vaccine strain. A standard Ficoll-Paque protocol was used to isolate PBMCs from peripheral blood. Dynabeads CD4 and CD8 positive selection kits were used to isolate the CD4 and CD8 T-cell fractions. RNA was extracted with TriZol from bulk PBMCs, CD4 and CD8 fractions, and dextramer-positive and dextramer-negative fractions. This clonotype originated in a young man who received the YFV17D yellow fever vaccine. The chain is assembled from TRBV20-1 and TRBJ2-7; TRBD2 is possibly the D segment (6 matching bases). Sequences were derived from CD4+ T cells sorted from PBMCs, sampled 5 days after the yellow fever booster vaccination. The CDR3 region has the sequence CSAVPTSRRGYEQYF. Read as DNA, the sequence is TGCAGTGCTGTCCCTACTAGCCGGAGAGGGTACGAGCAGTACTTC.